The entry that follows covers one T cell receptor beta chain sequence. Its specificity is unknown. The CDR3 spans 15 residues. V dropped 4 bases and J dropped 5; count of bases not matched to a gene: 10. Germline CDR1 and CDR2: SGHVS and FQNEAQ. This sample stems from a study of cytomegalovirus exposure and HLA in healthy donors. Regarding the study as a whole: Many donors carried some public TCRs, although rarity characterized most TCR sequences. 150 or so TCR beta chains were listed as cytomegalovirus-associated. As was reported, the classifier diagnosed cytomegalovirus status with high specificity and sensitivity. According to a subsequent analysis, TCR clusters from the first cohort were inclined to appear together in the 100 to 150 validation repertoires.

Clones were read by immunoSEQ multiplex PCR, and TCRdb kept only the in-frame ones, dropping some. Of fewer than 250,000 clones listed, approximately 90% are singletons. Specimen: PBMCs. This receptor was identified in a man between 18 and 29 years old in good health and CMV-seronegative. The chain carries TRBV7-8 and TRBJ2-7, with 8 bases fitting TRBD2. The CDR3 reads CASSSLRGGPHEQYF. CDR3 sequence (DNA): TGTGCCAGCAGCTCGCTACGGGGGGGGCCCCACGAGCAGTACTTC. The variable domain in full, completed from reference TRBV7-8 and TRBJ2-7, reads GAGVSQSPRYKVAKRGQDVALRCDPISGHVSLFWYQQALGQGPEFLTYFQNEAQLDKSGLPSDRFFAERPEGSVSTLKIQRTQQEDSAVYLCASSSLRGGPHEQYFGPGTRLTVT.